This T cell receptor (beta chain) was captured in a study of shared clonotypes between healthy human individuals. Every immunoSEQ plate was one replicate of a subset's evenly spread DNA. Sequencing used immunoSEQ multiplex PCR; TCRdb keeps in-frame clones, though not all of them. The sample carries approximately 2.1 million clones, 80% to 95% recorded once. V gave up 7 bases and J gave up 3 bases, with 18 bases separating them. The germline V gene encodes CDR1 SEHNR and CDR2 FQNEAQ (reference sequence). This CDR3 spans 15 amino acids. The receptor's source is a man younger than 35 in good health. Some clones in this sample may be carry-over from other donors' samples. The V gene is TRBV7-9, the J gene TRBJ1-1; the D gene is possibly TRBD1 (5 bases). Sample: naive CD4+ T cells from PBMCs. Noted subset: CD45RA+ positively selected. The CDR3 reads CASIEWWGEDTEAFF. The CDR3 nucleotides are TGTGCCAGCATAGAATGGTGGGGCGAGGACACTGAAGCTTTCTTT.